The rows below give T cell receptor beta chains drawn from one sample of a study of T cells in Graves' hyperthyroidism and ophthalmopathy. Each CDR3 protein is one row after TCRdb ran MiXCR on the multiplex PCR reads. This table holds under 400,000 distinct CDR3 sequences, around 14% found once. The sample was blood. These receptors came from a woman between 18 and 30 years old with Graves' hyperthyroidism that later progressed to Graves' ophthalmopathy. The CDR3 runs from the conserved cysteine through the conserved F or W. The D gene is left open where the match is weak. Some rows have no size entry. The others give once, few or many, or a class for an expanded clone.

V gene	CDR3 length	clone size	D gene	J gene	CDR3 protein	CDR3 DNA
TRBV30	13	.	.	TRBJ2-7	CAWSVGGANEQYF	TGTGCCTGGAGTGTGGGGGGTGCCAACGAGCAGTACTTC
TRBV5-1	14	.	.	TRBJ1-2	CASSLAEGDYGYTF	TGCGCCAGCAGCTTGGCGGAGGGCGACTATGGCTACACCTTC
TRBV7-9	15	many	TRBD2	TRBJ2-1	CASSSGTSGNNEQFF	TGTGCCAGCAGCTCCGGGACTAGCGGGAATAATGAGCAGTTCTTC
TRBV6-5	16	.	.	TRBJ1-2	CASSYSSWIPNYGYTF	TGTGCCAGCAGTTATTCCTCCTGGATACCTAACTATGGCTACACCTTC
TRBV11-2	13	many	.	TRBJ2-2	CASSSGRYGELFF	TGTGCCAGCAGCTCCGGGAGATACGGGGAGCTGTTTTTT
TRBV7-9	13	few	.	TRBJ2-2	CASSRSGTGELFF	TGTGCCAGCAGCCGGAGCGGGACCGGGGAGCTGTTTTTT
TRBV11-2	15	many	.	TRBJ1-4	CASSLDLGGGEKLFF	TGTGCCAGCAGCTTAGATTTGGGAGGAGGCGAAAAACTGTTTTTT
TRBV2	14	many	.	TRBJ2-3	CASSEGQPTDTQYF	TGTGCCAGCAGTGAAGGGCAGCCCACAGATACGCAGTATTTT
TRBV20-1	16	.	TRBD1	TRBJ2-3	CSADQTGDESTDTQYF	TGCAGTGCCGACCAAACAGGGGATGAAAGCACAGATACGCAGTATTTT
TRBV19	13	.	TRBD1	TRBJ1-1	CASSIDRGIEAFF	TGTGCCAGTAGTATCGACAGGGGAATAGAAGCTTTCTTT
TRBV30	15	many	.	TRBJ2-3	CAWNPGGYTTDTQYF	TGTGCCTGGAACCCCGGGGGCTACACCACAGATACGCAGTATTTT
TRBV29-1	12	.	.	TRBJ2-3	CSVSMTEDTQYF	TGCAGCGTCTCCATGACAGAAGATACGCAGTATTTT
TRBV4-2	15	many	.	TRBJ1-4	CASSPWAPTNEKLFF	TGTGCCAGCAGCCCTTGGGCACCAACTAATGAAAAACTGTTTTTT
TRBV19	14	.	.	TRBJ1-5	CASSWVAGNQPQHF	TGTGCCAGTAGTTGGGTTGCGGGCAATCAGCCCCAGCATTTT
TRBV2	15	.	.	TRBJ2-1	CASSEGLGAYNEQFF	TGTGCCAGCAGTGAAGGTTTGGGAGCCTACAATGAGCAGTTCTTC